The 30 T cell receptor beta chains below come from one sample, sequenced in a study of blood T cell repertoires in COVID-19. The table came from immunoSEQ multiplex PCR; TCRdb's copy has only in-frame clones and leaves some out. This sample yields nearly 250,000 clones, of which about 83% are seen a single time; approximately 6% belongs to the top ten. The sample taken for sequencing was peripheral blood. All receptors come from a woman older than 75 with COVID-19, enrolled during active disease.

The V and J genes are TRBV28 and TRBJ1-5; 7 bases map to TRBD1. In germline, CDR1 is MDHEN, CDR2 SYDVKM. J gave up 6 bases and V 4 bases, and 6 bases lay outside the gene matches. This CDR3 region has 14 residues. The CDR3 DNA sequence: TGTGCCAGCAGTTCAGGGGGAACAGGTCAGCCCCAGCATTTT. Its protein product is CASSSGGTGQPQHF.

The chain employs TRBV14 and TRBJ2-7, with D perhaps TRBD1 (5 bases). This CDR3 is built from 17 residues. The V gene's germline CDR1 is SGHDN and CDR2 FVKESK. Deletions cut 4 bases from V and 4 bases from J, with 23 bases between. The CDR3, as DNA: TGTGCCAGCAGCCTTAAAATCAGGGAATTTTTTGGGTACGAGCAGTACGTC. This sequence encodes CASSLKIREFFGYEQYV.

The chain joins TRBV9 to TRBJ2-5; no firm D call. V shed 2 bases and J shed 1 base, with 15 bases lying between them. The CDR3 sequence is 16 residues long. Looked up from germline, CDR1 is SGDLS and CDR2 is YYNGEE. The CDR3 sequence is CASSVAGGSFQETQYF. The CDR3 DNA reads as TGTGCCAGCAGCGTGGCCGGCGGATCTTTCCAAGAGACCCAGTACTTC.

The chain combines TRBV2 with TRBJ1-4, with TRBD1 identical over 8 bases. J was trimmed by 11 bases and V by 7 bases; bases with no gene match: 9. The germline CDR1 and CDR2 sequences are SNHLY and FYNNEI. CDR3 length: 13 residues. The CDR3: CASTQQGVGKLFF. CDR3 nucleotide sequence: TGTGCCAGCACACAACAGGGGGTCGGGAAACTGTTTTTT.

The chain joins TRBV3-1 (or the pseudogene TRBV3-2) to TRBJ1-2; D possibly corresponds to TRBD1 (6 bases). CDR3 length: 14 residues. The germline gives CDR1 LGHDT, CDR2 YNNKEL (reference sequence). The V end lost 5 bases, the J end lost 5 bases, and 15 bases lay between the germline ends. The CDR3, as DNA: TGTGCCAGCAGCACTGGGGGGGGCCTTTATGGCTACACCTTC. It encodes CASSTGGGLYGYTF.

V and J are TRBV6-1 and TRBJ2-2; maybe TRBD1 (5 bases). The V and J ends lost 3 bases and 1 base respectively, with 9 bases between them. CDR1 is MNHNS, CDR2 SASEGT, per germline. This CDR3 has 15 amino acids. CDR3 sequence: CASSETDQNTGELFF. In DNA, the CDR3 is TGTGCCAGCAGTGAGACAGACCAGAACACCGGGGAGCTGTTTTTT.

The chain employs TRBV11-3 and TRBJ2-7; 8 nucleotides line up with TRBD1. J gave up 2 bases and V 5 bases, and 2 bases lay outside the gene matches. Germline V lookup: CDR1 SGHNT, CDR2 YENEEA. The CDR3 totals 13 residues. CDR3 region: CASSLTGAYEQYF. The DNA of the CDR3 is TGTGCCAGCAGCCTGACAGGGGCCTACGAGCAGTACTTC.

The chain has TRBV7-9 and TRBJ1-3; 7 positions match TRBD1. CDR3 length: 17 residues. The germline V gene has CDR1 SEHNR and CDR2 FQNEAQ (reference sequence). Trimming removed 1 base from V and 4 bases from J; junction bases left unmatched: 10. The CDR3 nucleotides read TGTGCCAGCAGCTTAGGCACAAAGGGGGCGCCCGGAAACACCATATATTTT. Protein product: CASSLGTKGAPGNTIYF.

The chain is built from TRBV7-2 and TRBJ2-3; no clear D gene. From germline, CDR1 is SGHTA and CDR2 FQGNSA. The CDR3 sequence is 14 residues long. The ends were cut back, 1 base at V and 5 bases at J, with 10 bases in the middle. This CDR3 is CASSLDSLRDTQYF. DNA of the CDR3: TGTGCCAGCAGCTTAGACTCCCTACGAGATACGCAGTATTTT. The entire variable domain, with the rest obtained from reference TRBV7-2 and TRBJ2-3, is as follows: GAGVSQSPSNKVTEKGKDVELRCDPISGHTALYWYRQSLGQGLEFLIYFQGNSAPDKSGLPSDRFSAERTGGSVSTLTIQRTQQEDSAVYLCASSLDSLRDTQYFGPGTRLTVL.

The CDR3 nucleotides are TGTGCCTGGAACCCAGGAGGGGTGTTAAGAAACACCATATATTTT. Translation: CAWNPGGVLRNTIYF. The J gene is TRBJ1-3, the V gene TRBV30, with TRBD1 as a possible D gene (5 bases). Trimming took 4 bases from V and 5 from J, leaving 18 bases between them. The CDR3 runs to 15 residues. In germline, CDR1 is GTSNPN, CDR2 SVGIG (reference sequence).

V gene TRBV10-3 combines with J gene TRBJ2-7; 12 bases fit TRBD1. V lost 4 bases to trimming and J lost 7 bases; unmatched junction nucleotides: 5. The CDR3 extends over 14 amino acids. From germline, CDR1 is ENHRY and CDR2 SYGVKD. Here the CDR3 reads CAISGGQGAWEQYF. Here the CDR3 DNA reads TGTGCCATCAGTGGGGGACAGGGGGCCTGGGAGCAGTACTTC.

This chain links TRBV15 with TRBJ2-3, with 8 bases that match TRBD2. The CDR3 spans 16 residues. The germline V gene encodes CDR1 LNHNV and CDR2 YYDKDF (reference sequence). After removal of 2 bases from V and 0 bases from J, the junction contained 4 bases not matched to a gene. CDR3 DNA sequence: TGTGCCACCAGCAGACCTAGCGGGCCAAGCACAGATACGCAGTATTTT. Protein: CATSRPSGPSTDTQYF. The variable domain in full, with the rest retrieved from reference TRBV15 and TRBJ2-3, is DAMVIQNPRYQVTQFGKPVTLSCSQTLNHNVMYWYQQKSSQAPKLLFHYYDKDFNNEADTPDNFQSRRPNTSFCFLDIRSPGLGDTAMYLCATSRPSGPSTDTQYFGPGTRLTVL.

This clone was observed once. The rearrangement links TRBV18 to TRBJ1-1; the D is unclear. The CDR3 contains 16 residues. The V gene lost 2 bases and the J gene lost 0 bases, with 13 bases spanning the gap. Germline loops: CDR1 KGHSH, CDR2 LQKENI. DNA for the CDR3: TGTGCCAGCTCACCAAGTCAGATGTTCATGAACACTGAAGCTTTCTTT. It translates to CASSPSQMFMNTEAFF.

This clone came up a few times. V usage is TRBV2 and J usage is TRBJ1-4; unclear D gene. V lost 4 bases to trimming and J lost 0 bases, with 9 bases between them. The CDR3 spans 15 residues. Germline V CDR1 and CDR2: SNHLY, FYNNEI. The CDR3 DNA sequence: TGTGCCAGCAGTGGAACAGTTGCAACTAATGAAAAACTGTTTTTT. Translating gives CASSGTVATNEKLFF.

This clone is a singleton in its sample. J is TRBJ2-3 and V is TRBV15, with 8 nucleotides matching TRBD2. Germline V gene sequence: CDR1 LNHNV, CDR2 YYDKDF (reference sequence). The CDR3 covers 16 residues. V was clipped by 4 bases and J by 3 bases; unmatched bases: 9. The CDR3 DNA reads as TGTGCCACCAGCACCAGAGGGCGGGGGGCTACAGATACGCAGTATTTT. This sequence encodes CATSTRGRGATDTQYF.

V is TRBV4-3 and J is TRBJ2-2; a possible D gene is TRBD1 (5 bases). Germline V lookup: CDR1 LGHNA, CDR2 YSLEER. The CDR3 has 16 amino acids. V shed 0 bases and J shed 3 bases, with 11 bases lying between them. CDR3 nucleotides: TGCGCCAGCAGCCAAGATTTAGGGGCATACACCGGGGAGCTGTTTTTT. This sequence encodes CASSQDLGAYTGELFF.

The chain has TRBV7-9 and TRBJ1-1; D uncertain. Germline assignment: CDR1 SEHNR and CDR2 FQNEAQ (reference sequence). The length of the CDR3 is 14 residues. Trimming removed 1 base at V and 1 base at J, with 7 bases between. The CDR3 DNA reads as TGTGCCAGCAGCTTAGAACAGTCGAACACTGAAGCTTTCTTT. Translating it yields CASSLEQSNTEAFF. The whole variable domain, remainder taken from reference TRBV7-9 and TRBJ1-1, is DTGVSQNPRHKITKRGQNVTFRCDPISEHNRLYWYRQTLGQGPEFLTYFQNEAQLEKSRLLSDRFSAERPKGSFSTLEIQRTEQGDSAMYLCASSLEQSNTEAFFGQGTRLTVV.

This clone was recorded only once. The chain carries TRBV7-9 and TRBJ1-2; a weak D match, TRBD1 (5 bases). In germline, CDR1 is SEHNR, CDR2 FQNEAQ (reference sequence). The CDR3 contains 13 residues. The germline V and J ends were trimmed by 0 bases and 4 bases, with 6 bases remaining between them. The CDR3 region has the DNA TGTGCCAGCAGCTTAGCACAGGTCTATGGCTACACCTTC. Its protein product is CASSLAQVYGYTF.

This sequence joins TRBV19 and TRBJ1-2; 8 positions match TRBD1. CDR3 length: 18 amino acids. CDR1 LNHDA and CDR2 SQIVND come from the germline V gene (reference sequence). V dropped 8 bases and J dropped 4; count of bases not matched to a gene: 21. CDR3: CASANQGAAIFEPYGYTF. CDR3 nucleotides: TGTGCCAGTGCTAACCAGGGGGCTGCAATATTTGAACCCTATGGCTACACCTTC. The full variable domain, with the rest looked up from reference TRBV19 and TRBJ1-2, is DGGITQSPKYLFRKEGQNVTLSCEQNLNHDAMYWYRQDPGQGLRLIYYSQIVNDFQKGDIAEGYSVSREKKESFPLTVTSAQKNPTAFYLCASANQGAAIFEPYGYTFGSGTRLTVV.

The chain combines TRBV5-4 with TRBJ2-1, with a weak D call TRBD2 (5 bases). The CDR3 length is 13 residues. V dropped 4 bases and J dropped 9 bases, with 14 bases sitting between them. CDR1 is SGHNT, CDR2 YYREEE, per germline (reference sequence). The CDR3 DNA reads as TGTGCCAGCAGCCGGGCGGACTGGGGTGAGCAGTTCTTC. This codes for CASSRADWGEQFF.

The CDR3 loop reads CASSFRLRETQYF. In DNA, the CDR3 is TGTGCCAGCAGCTTCCGACTCCGCGAGACCCAGTACTTC. This chain joins TRBV13 and TRBJ2-5, with D unresolved. The germline gives CDR1 PRHDT, CDR2 FYEKMQ (reference sequence). With 3 bases removed from V and 5 bases from J, the gap between germline ends came to 10 bases. The CDR3 runs to 13 residues. The variable domain in full, completed from reference TRBV13 and TRBJ2-5, reads AAGVIQSPRHLIKEKRETATLKCYPIPRHDTVYWYQQGPGQDPQFLISFYEKMQSDKGSIPDRFSAQQFSDYHSELNMSSLELGDSALYFCASSFRLRETQYFGPGTRLLVL.

The rearrangement uses TRBV18 and TRBJ1-1; a weak D match, TRBD1 (6 bases). The CDR3 is made up of 17 amino acids. V lost 0 bases and J 0 bases, leaving 14 bases between the germline ends. Germline V gene lookup returns CDR1 KGHSH and CDR2 LQKENI. The CDR3 region has the DNA TGTGCCAGCTCACCACCCCTTGGACAGAACATGAACACTGAAGCTTTCTTT. It yields the protein CASSPPLGQNMNTEAFF.

This chain joins TRBV4-1 and TRBJ2-3; TRBD1 is a possible D gene (6 bases). CDR3 size: 16 residues. Germline assignment: CDR1 MGHRA and CDR2 YSYEKL. V was cut by 4 bases and J by 0 bases, with 14 bases left in between. CDR3 sequence (DNA): TGCGCCAGCAGCCCTATCCGGCAGGGGAGCACAGATACGCAGTATTTT. As protein: CASSPIRQGSTDTQYF.

The chain is built from TRBV5-1 and TRBJ2-5; 15 bases are a match to TRBD2. Germline lookup yields CDR1 SGHRS and CDR2 YFSETQ. The CDR3 covers 16 residues. Trimming took 7 bases from V and 5 from J; bases not matched to a gene: 9. CDR3 region: CASLPGLAGGGETQYF. For the CDR3, the DNA is TGCGCCAGCCTTCCGGGACTAGCGGGGGGCGGGGAGACCCAGTACTTC.

CDR3 amino acids: CASSEGTGLRYTF. CDR3 sequence (DNA): TGTGCCAGCAGTGAAGGGACAGGGTTACGCTACACCTTC. The V and J genes are TRBV2 and TRBJ1-2; 8 bases are a match to TRBD1. In germline, CDR1 is SNHLY, CDR2 FYNNEI. After removal of 1 base from V and 9 bases from J, the junction contained 4 bases not matched to a gene. The CDR3 has 13 amino acids.

The chain joins TRBV19 to TRBJ1-4, with TRBD1 as a possible D gene (6 bases). V was trimmed by 4 bases and J by 4 bases, leaving 16 bases between them. The CDR3 consists of 16 residues. From germline, CDR1 is LNHDA and CDR2 SQIVND (reference sequence). The CDR3 region has the DNA TGTGCCAGTAGTACCCGGACCAGGGGAAATAATGAAAAACTGTTTTTT. The encoded protein is CASSTRTRGNNEKLFF.

The rearrangement uses TRBV9 and TRBJ2-3; TRBD2 aligns across 11 bases. The CDR3 sequence is 16 residues long. Germline loops: CDR1 SGDLS, CDR2 YYNGEE. V trimming: 3 bases; J trimming: 2 bases; junction bases outside the gene matches: 5. For the CDR3, the DNA is TGTGCCAGCAGCGACTTTAGCGGGGGGGCCACAGATACGCAGTATTTT. This gives the protein CASSDFSGGATDTQYF.

The chain has TRBV18 and TRBJ1-1; D call uncertain. The germline CDR1 and CDR2 sequences are KGHSH and LQKENI. The CDR3 consists of 14 residues. The germline V and J ends were trimmed by 1 base and 4 bases, with 10 bases remaining between them. The CDR3 region is CASSPLLGGTEAFF. The CDR3 bases are TGTGCCAGCTCACCACTACTTGGCGGCACTGAAGCTTTCTTT. The variable domain in full, with the rest retrieved from reference TRBV18 and TRBJ1-1, is NAGVMQNPRHLVRRRGQEARLRCSPMKGHSHVYWYRQLPEEGLKFMVYLQKENIIDESGMPKERFSAEFPKEGPSILRIQQVVRGDSAAYFCASSPLLGGTEAFFGQGTRLTVV.

V gene TRBV7-8 combines with J gene TRBJ1-2; D may be TRBD1 (6 bases). The CDR3 is 15 amino acids. Germline V CDR1 and CDR2: SGHVS, FQNEAQ. The ends were cut back, 1 base at V and 5 bases at J, with 14 bases in the middle. CDR3 DNA sequence: TGTGCCAGCAGCTTAGAACAGGGTGCAGGGTATGGCTACACCTTC. Protein: CASSLEQGAGYGYTF.

The chain links TRBV19 to TRBJ2-1, with TRBD1 matching 7 bases. V lost 4 bases, J lost 4 bases, and 10 bases stayed unmatched. The CDR3 is 16 amino acids. Germline CDR1 is LNHDA and CDR2 is SQIVND (reference sequence). Written as DNA, the CDR3 is TGTGCCAGTAGTAAGGGAGCCGGGACAGAATACAATGAGCAGTTCTTC. Translated: CASSKGAGTEYNEQFF.